This T cell receptor beta chain comes out of a study of STAT5B mutations in CD4+ large granular lymphocyte leukemia. The V gene lost 1 base and the J gene lost 4 bases, with 17 bases spanning the gap. CDR3 length: 16 amino acids. The germline CDR1 and CDR2 sequences are MDHEN and SYDVKM. Sequenced by immunoSEQ multiplex PCR; TCRdb stores in-frame clones only, minus some. Of some 21,000 clones in the sample, 70% were seen once. The receptor's source is a human donor in good health. The sample taken for sequencing was CD4+ T cells from blood buffy coats. V and J are TRBV28 and TRBJ2-7; a possible D gene is TRBD2 (6 bases). CDR3: CASSLFALASGYEQYF. CDR3 bases: TGTGCCAGCAGTTTATTCGCTCTAGCGTCAGGTTACGAGCAGTACTTC.